The present T cell receptor beta chain was sequenced within a study of cytomegalovirus exposure and HLA in healthy donors. Study findings and constraints: Earlier analysis looked at TCR beta V segments, and most were productive about 90% or about 30% of the time. Later, TCR association rates were found to vary by HLA locus, highest for DRB1 and lowest for HLA-C.

Notes on this clone: No antigen is known for it.

Germline CDR1 is SGHNT and CDR2 is YYREEE (reference sequence). The V end was cut by 0 bases, the J end by 4 bases, with 8 bases between. This CDR3 region has 13 residues. Amplification used 60 Vbeta primers and 13 Jbeta primers. TCRdb's table, derived via immunoSEQ multiplex PCR, lists solely in-frame clones and lacks some. This sample has about 190,000 clones, with approximately 87% found just once. This receptor was identified in a young man in good health and CMV-seronegative. The chain employs TRBV5-4 and TRBJ2-7; unclear D gene. Material: PBMCs. The CDR3 is CASSLDGLYEQYF. The CDR3 nucleotides are TGTGCCAGCAGCTTGGACGGTCTGTACGAGCAGTACTTC.